One sample yielded the 14 T cell receptor beta chains listed below, sequenced in a study of OX40 agonist ivuxolimab in advanced cancers. Measured with immunoSEQ multiplex PCR; TCRdb has only the in-frame clones, and not every one. The sample shows fewer than 90,000 clones, around 88% of them seen only once. Specimen: CD4+ or CD8+ T cells sorted from blood, collected in a trial of the OX40 agonist ivuxolimab. All receptors derive from an adult with an advanced solid tumor such as melanoma, head and neck, liver or kidney cancer.

This chain joins TRBV14 and TRBJ2-3; D gene uncertain. With 2 bases removed from V and 9 bases from J, the gap between germline ends came to 6 bases. The CDR3 is 11 residues long. Germline V gene lookup returns CDR1 SGHDN and CDR2 FVKESK. The CDR3 loop reads CASSQYTTQYF. The CDR3 DNA reads TGTGCCAGCAGCCAATACACAACGCAGTATTTT.

This chain uses TRBV19 with TRBJ1-2; TRBD1 matches at 7 bases. The CDR3 is 19 residues long. Germline CDR1 reads LNHDA; CDR2 reads SQIVND (reference sequence). J was trimmed by 4 bases and V by 5 bases; bases with no gene match: 22. CDR3 loop: CASSPLITRGRLTAYGYTF. DNA of the CDR3: TGTGCCAGTAGTCCGCTCATTACGAGGGGGCGGCTAACCGCCTATGGCTACACCTTC.

The chain links TRBV6-6 to TRBJ2-7; no definite D call. Germline-derived CDR1 and CDR2 are MNHNY and SVGAGI (reference sequence). The germline V and J ends were trimmed by 6 bases and 4 bases, with 10 bases remaining between them. The CDR3 spans 12 residues. CDR3: CASSRILYEQYF. Written as DNA, the CDR3 is TGTGCCAGCAGCAGGATTTTATACGAGCAGTACTTC.

Only a few counts were recorded for this clone. The chain uses TRBV28 and TRBJ2-3; 10 positions match TRBD2. Looked up from germline, CDR1 is MDHEN and CDR2 is SYDVKM. The CDR3 spans 15 residues. V trimming: 6 bases; J trimming: 5 bases; junction bases outside the gene matches: 8. This CDR3 is CASSIAGGGEDTQYF. The DNA for the CDR3 is TGTGCCAGCAGCATAGCGGGAGGAGGAGAAGATACGCAGTATTTT.

This clone was counted a single time. V gene TRBV5-1 combines with J gene TRBJ2-2; TRBD1 agrees at 9 bases. J lost 3 bases, V lost 7 bases, and 7 bases had no gene match. From germline, CDR1 is SGHRS and CDR2 YFSETQ. This CDR3 is 15 amino acids long. CDR3 loop: CASAPTGGDTGELFF. CDR3 DNA: TGCGCCAGCGCCCCAACAGGGGGCGACACCGGGGAGCTGTTTTTT. Full variable domain (outside the CDR3, taken from reference TRBV5-1 and TRBJ2-2): KAGVTQTPRYLIKTRGQQVTLSCSPISGHRSVSWYQQTPGQGLQFLFEYFSETQRNKGNFPGRFSGRQFSNSRSEMNVSTLELGDSALYLCASAPTGGDTGELFFGEGSRLTVL.

The rearrangement links TRBV2 to TRBJ2-3, with 7 bases that match TRBD1. The germline gives CDR1 SNHLY, CDR2 FYNNEI. The CDR3 contains 15 residues. V trimming: 8 bases; J trimming: 4 bases; junction bases outside the gene matches: 12. The CDR3 is CASAQDRVLADTQYF. The CDR3 nucleotides read TGTGCCAGCGCCCAAGACAGGGTTTTGGCAGATACGCAGTATTTT.

The J gene is TRBJ2-2, the V gene TRBV9; no firm D call. V lost 3 bases to trimming and J lost 5 bases, with 8 bases between them. CDR3 length equals 13 residues. Germline CDR1 SGDLS, CDR2 YYNGEE. CDR3 nucleotides: TGTGCCAGCAGCGGGACCGAAACCGGGGAGCTGTTTTTT. This codes for CASSGTETGELFF.

The rearrangement links TRBV7-6 to TRBJ1-2; TRBD1 agrees at 11 bases. J gave up 1 base and V 5 bases, and 3 bases lay outside the gene matches. Germline V gives CDR1 SGHVS, CDR2 FNYEAQ. The CDR3 loop spans 15 amino acids. CDR3 nucleotides: TGTGCCAGCAGCGCAGGGACAGGGGGTAACTATGGCTACACCTTC. This gives the protein CASSAGTGGNYGYTF.

The rearrangement joins TRBV27 to TRBJ2-2; 8 positions agree with TRBD1. CDR1 is MNHEY and CDR2 is SMNVEV in the germline V gene (reference sequence). V shed 6 bases and J 1 base; nucleotides not matched to a gene: 13. There are 18 residues in the CDR3. Here the CDR3 reads CASSQPLAGGLNTGELFF. The CDR3 bases are TGTGCCAGCAGCCAACCTCTGGCAGGGGGCCTGAACACCGGGGAGCTGTTTTTT.

This clone was seen just once. This chain connects TRBV7-9 to TRBJ1-4, with TRBD1 matching 7 bases. The J segment lost 7 bases and the V segment lost 3 bases, leaving 5 bases of the junction unmatched. Germline V gene lookup returns CDR1 SEHNR and CDR2 FQNEAQ (reference sequence). CDR3 length: 14 amino acids. The CDR3 is CASSFGTVAEKLFF. In nucleotides, the CDR3 is TGTGCCAGCAGCTTCGGGACAGTCGCTGAAAAACTGTTTTTT.

This chain joins TRBV4-2 and TRBJ2-1; 8 nucleotides line up with TRBD2. The CDR3 sequence is 17 residues long. Germline V gene sequence: CDR1 LGHNA, CDR2 YNFKEQ. The V gene end was trimmed by 0 bases and the J gene end by 6 bases; junction bases not matched to a gene: 10. The CDR3 region is CASSQDRSGGPGNEQFF. In nucleotides, the CDR3 is TGTGCCAGCAGCCAAGATCGGAGCGGGGGCCCTGGCAATGAGCAGTTCTTC.

This chain connects TRBV18 to TRBJ1-2, with unresolved D. Germline V lookup: CDR1 KGHSH, CDR2 LQKENI. V was pared by 3 bases and J by 6 bases, with 14 bases between. The CDR3 extends over 14 amino acids. The CDR3 region is CASSPGGNSDGYTF. The CDR3 DNA reads TGTGCCAGCTCACCGGGAGGGAATTCGGATGGCTACACCTTC.

The sample holds one count of this clone. The chain uses TRBV25-1 and TRBJ2-5, with D perhaps TRBD2 (7 bases). CDR3 length equals 14 residues. Germline V gives CDR1 MGHDK, CDR2 SYGVNS. V was pared by 2 bases and J by 4 bases, with 11 bases between. In nucleotides, the CDR3 is TGTGCCAGCAGTGAAGGGGGGGCACTAGAGACCCAGTACTTC. This sequence encodes CASSEGGALETQYF.

This chain connects TRBV5-6 to TRBJ1-1; maybe TRBD1 (6 bases). The CDR3 sequence is 14 residues long. CDR1 SGHDT and CDR2 YYEEEE come from the germline V gene. V shed 4 bases and J shed 10 bases, with 20 bases lying between them. The CDR3 reads CASSPPPGLGAAFF. The CDR3 nucleotides are TGTGCCAGCAGCCCCCCTCCCGGGTTGGGGGCAGCTTTCTTT.